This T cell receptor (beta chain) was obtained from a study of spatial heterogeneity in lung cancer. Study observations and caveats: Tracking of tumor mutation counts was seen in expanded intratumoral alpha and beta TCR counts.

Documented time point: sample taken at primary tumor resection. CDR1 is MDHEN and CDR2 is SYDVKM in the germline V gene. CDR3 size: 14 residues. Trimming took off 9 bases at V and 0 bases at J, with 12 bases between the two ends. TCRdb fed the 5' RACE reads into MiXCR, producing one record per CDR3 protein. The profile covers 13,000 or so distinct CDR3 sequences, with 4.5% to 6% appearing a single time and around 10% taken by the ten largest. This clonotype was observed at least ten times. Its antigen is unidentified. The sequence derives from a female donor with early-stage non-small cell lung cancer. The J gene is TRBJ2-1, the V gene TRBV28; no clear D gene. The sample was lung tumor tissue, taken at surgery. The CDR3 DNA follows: TGTGCCAGTCAAAAGGACGACTCCTACAATGAGCAGTTCTTC. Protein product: CASQKDDSYNEQFF.